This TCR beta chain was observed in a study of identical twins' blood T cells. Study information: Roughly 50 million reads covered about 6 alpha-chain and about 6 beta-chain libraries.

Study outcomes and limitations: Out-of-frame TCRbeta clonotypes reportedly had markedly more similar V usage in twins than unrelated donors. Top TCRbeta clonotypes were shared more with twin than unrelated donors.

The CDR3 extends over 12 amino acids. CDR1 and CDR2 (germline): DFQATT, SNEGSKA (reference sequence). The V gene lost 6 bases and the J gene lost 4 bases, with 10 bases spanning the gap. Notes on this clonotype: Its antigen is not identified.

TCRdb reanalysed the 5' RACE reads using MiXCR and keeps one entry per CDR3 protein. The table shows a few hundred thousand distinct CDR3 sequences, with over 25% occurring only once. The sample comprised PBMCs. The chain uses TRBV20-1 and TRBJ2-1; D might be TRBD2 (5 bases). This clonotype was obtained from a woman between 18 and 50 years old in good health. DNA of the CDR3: TGCAGTGCCCCGACTATATACAATGAGCAGTTCTTC. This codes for CSAPTIYNEQFF.